The clone carrying this T cell receptor (beta chain) was detected a few times. Its specificity is unknown. The sample originates from a study of blood T cells in healthy people across ages. Findings of the study overall: Higher diversity and more naive CD4+ cells were features of long-lived donors, compared to aged donors.

Primed by a sample-barcoded 5' primer and a J-beta primer mix, a second PCR proceeded for about 6 to 12 cycles. TCRdb fed the 5' RACE reads into MiXCR, producing one record per CDR3 protein. Among 1.5 million to 2 million distinct CDR3 sequences listed, about 30% were seen once. The V and J ends lost 4 bases and 2 bases respectively, with 14 bases between them. CDR3 size: 15 residues. The V gene's germline CDR1 is SGHNT and CDR2 YYREEE (reference sequence). The TCR was taken from a woman aged 30 to 39 in good health. Sequencing was done on a sample of blood. J is TRBJ2-3 and V is TRBV5-4; D is unclear. The CDR3 region is CASSAQVTTTDTQYF. The DNA of the CDR3 is TGTGCCAGCAGCGCCCAGGTTACAACCACAGATACGCAGTATTTT.